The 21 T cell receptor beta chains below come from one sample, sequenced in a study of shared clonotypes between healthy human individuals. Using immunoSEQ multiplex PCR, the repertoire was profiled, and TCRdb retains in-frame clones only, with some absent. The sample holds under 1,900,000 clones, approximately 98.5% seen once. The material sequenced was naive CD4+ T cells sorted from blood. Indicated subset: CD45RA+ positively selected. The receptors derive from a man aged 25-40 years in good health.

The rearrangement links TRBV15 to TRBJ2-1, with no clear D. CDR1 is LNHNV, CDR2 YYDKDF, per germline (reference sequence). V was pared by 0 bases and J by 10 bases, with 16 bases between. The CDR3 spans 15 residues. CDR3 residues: CATSRDMQRFSEQFF. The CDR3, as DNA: TGTGCCACCAGCAGAGATATGCAAAGGTTCTCGGAGCAGTTCTTC.

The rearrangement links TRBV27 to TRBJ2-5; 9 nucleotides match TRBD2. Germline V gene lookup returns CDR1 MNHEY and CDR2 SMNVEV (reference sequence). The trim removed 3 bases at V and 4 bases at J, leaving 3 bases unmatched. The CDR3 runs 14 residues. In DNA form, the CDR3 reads TGTGCCAGCAGTTTTGCGGGAGGGGGAGAGACCCAGTACTTC. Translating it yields CASSFAGGGETQYF.

The CDR3 DNA is TGTGCCAGCAGTGACCAACCGACCCGCCCGGGGCTTTTTTCTGGGGCCAACGTCCTGACTTTC. Translating gives CASSDQPTRPGLFSGANVLTF. V and J are TRBV9 and TRBJ2-6, with D perhaps matching TRBD1 or TRBD2 (5 bases each). In germline, CDR1 is SGDLS, CDR2 YYNGEE. The CDR3 contains 21 residues. Between the trimmed V and J ends, which lost 5 bases and 1 base, there was a span of 28 bases. The whole variable domain, remainder taken from reference TRBV9 and TRBJ2-6, is DSGVTQTPKHLITATGQRVTLRCSPRSGDLSVYWYQQSLDQGLQFLIQYYNGEERAKGNILERFSAQQFPDLHSELNLSSLELGDSALYFCASSDQPTRPGLFSGANVLTFGAGSRLTVL.

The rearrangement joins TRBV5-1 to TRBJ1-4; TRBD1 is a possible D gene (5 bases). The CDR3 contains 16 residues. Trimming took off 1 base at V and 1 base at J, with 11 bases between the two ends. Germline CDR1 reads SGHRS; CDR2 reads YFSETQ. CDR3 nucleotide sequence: TGCGCCAGCAGCTTGAGGATCGGGGGAACTAATGAAAAACTGTTTTTT. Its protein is CASSLRIGGTNEKLFF.

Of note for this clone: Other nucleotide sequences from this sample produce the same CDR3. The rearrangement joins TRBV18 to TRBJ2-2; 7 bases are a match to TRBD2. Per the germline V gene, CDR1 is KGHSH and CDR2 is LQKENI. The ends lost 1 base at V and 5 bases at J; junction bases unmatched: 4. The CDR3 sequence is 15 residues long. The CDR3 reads CASSPRQGGTGELFF. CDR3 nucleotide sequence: TGTGCCAGCTCACCACGCCAGGGAGGGACCGGGGAGCTGTTTTTT.

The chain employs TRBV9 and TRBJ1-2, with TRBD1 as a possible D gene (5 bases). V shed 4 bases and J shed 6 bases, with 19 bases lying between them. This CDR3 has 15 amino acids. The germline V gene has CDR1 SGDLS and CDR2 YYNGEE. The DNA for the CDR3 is TGTGCCAGCAGCCCTGCCCCGGGGCCGCTTCATGGCTACACCTTC. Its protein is CASSPAPGPLHGYTF.

CDR3 in amino acids: CASSAHSRGLGANVLTF. The CDR3 nucleotides read TGCGCCAGCAGCGCCCACTCCAGGGGGCTTGGGGCCAACGTCCTGACTTTC. The rearrangement uses TRBV4-1 and TRBJ2-6, with 8 positions matching TRBD1. The CDR3 totals 17 residues. Looked up from germline, CDR1 is MGHRA and CDR2 is YSYEKL. Trimming at V came to 5 bases and at J to 3 bases, leaving 9 bases not matched to a gene.

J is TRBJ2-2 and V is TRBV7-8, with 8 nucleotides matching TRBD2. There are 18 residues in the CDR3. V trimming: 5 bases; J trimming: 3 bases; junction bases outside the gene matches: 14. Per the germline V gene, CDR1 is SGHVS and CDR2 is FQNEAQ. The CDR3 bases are TGTGCCAGCAGCGTTATTCTTCCGGCGGGAGGTTACACCGGGGAGCTGTTTTTT. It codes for CASSVILPAGGYTGELFF.

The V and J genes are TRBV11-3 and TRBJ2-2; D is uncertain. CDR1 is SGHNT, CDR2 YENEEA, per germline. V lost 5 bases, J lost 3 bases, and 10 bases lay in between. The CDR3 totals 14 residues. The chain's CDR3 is CASSGSDYTGELFF. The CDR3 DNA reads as TGTGCCAGCAGCGGTAGTGACTACACCGGGGAGCTGTTTTTT.

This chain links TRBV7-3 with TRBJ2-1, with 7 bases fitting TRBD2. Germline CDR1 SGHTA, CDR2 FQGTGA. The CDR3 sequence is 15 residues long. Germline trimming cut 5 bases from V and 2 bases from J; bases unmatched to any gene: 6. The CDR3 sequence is CASSIRAGAYNEQFF. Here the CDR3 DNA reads TGTGCCAGCAGCATCAGGGCGGGGGCCTACAATGAGCAGTTCTTC.

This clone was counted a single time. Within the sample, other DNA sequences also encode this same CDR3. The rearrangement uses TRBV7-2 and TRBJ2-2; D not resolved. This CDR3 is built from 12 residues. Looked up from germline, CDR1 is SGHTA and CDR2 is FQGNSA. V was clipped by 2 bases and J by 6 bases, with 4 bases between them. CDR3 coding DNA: TGTGCCAGCAGCTTATCGGCCGGGGAGCTGTTTTTT. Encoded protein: CASSLSAGELFF.

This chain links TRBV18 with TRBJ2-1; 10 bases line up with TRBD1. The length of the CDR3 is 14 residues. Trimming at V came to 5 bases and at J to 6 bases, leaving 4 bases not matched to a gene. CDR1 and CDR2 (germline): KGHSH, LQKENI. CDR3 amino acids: CASSGRQGANEQFF. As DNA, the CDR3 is TGTGCCAGCTCAGGCAGACAGGGGGCCAATGAGCAGTTCTTC.

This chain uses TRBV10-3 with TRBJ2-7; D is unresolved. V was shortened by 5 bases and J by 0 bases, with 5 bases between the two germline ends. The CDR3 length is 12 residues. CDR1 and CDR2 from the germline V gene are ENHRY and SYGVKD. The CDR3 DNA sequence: TGTGCCATCAGTCCCAGCTCCTACGAGCAGTACTTC. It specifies CAISPSSYEQYF.

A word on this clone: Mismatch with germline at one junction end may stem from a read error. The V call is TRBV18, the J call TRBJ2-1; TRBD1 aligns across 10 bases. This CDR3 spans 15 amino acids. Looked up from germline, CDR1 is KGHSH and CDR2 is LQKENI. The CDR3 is CASSPPGTPTGGRIF. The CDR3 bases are TGTGCCAGCTCACCACCCGGCACGCCGACAGGGGGCAGGATCTTC.

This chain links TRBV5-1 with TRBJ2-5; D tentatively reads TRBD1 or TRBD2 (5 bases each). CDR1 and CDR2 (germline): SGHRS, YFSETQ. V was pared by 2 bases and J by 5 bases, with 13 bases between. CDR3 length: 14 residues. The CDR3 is CASSFYGGVETQYF. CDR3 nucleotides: TGCGCCAGCAGCTTCTATGGGGGAGTGGAGACCCAGTACTTC.

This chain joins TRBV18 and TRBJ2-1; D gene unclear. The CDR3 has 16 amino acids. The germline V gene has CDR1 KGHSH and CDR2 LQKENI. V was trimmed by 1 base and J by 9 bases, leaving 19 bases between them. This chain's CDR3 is CASSPRPPRGDTEQFF. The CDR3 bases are TGTGCCAGCTCACCACGGCCCCCCCGAGGAGATACTGAGCAGTTCTTC.

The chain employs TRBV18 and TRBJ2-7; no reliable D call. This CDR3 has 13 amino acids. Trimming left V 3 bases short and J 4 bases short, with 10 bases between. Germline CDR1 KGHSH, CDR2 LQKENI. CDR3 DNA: TGTGCCAGCTCACCGGGTGTGGAATACGAGCAGTACTTC. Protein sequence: CASSPGVEYEQYF.

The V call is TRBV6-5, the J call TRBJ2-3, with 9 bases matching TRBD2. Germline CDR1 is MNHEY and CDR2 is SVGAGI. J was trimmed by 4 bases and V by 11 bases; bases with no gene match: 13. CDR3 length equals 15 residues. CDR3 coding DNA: TGTGCCGCGCAGGAGGCGGGAGGGTCTCCAGATACGCAGTATTTT. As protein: CAAQEAGGSPDTQYF.

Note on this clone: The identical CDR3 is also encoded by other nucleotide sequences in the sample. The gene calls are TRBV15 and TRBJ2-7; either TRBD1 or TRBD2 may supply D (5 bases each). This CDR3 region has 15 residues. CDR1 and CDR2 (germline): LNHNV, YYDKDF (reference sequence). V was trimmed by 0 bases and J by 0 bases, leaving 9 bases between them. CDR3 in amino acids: CATSRDPGRSYEQYF. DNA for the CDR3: TGTGCCACCAGCAGAGATCCGGGGCGCTCCTACGAGCAGTACTTC.

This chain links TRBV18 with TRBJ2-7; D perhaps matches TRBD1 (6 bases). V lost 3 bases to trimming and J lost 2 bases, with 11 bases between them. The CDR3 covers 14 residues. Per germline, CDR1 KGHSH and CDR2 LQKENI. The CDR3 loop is CASSPAGVTYEQYF. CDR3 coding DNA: TGTGCCAGCTCACCGGCAGGGGTTACCTACGAGCAGTACTTC.

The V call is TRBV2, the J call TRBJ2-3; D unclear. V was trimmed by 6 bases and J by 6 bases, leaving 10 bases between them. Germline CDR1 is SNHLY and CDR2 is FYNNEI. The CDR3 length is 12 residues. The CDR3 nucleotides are TGTGCCAGCAGCGGCTTCGGGGATACGCAGTATTTT. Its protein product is CASSGFGDTQYF.